This passage covers 17 T cell receptor beta chains from one sample sequenced in a study of shared clonotypes between healthy human individuals. The repertoire was sequenced with immunoSEQ multiplex PCR; TCRdb's copy has only in-frame clones and lacks some. The table records about 520,000 clones, 81% of them present only once. Sequenced input: PBMCs. These receptors all stem from a woman aged 40 to 50 in good health. Some clones in this sample may be carry-over from other donors' samples.

This chain uses TRBV5-6 with TRBJ1-5, with TRBD1 matching over 8 bases. The CDR3 totals 16 residues. The V gene end was trimmed by 0 bases and the J gene end by 4 bases; junction bases not matched to a gene: 6. Germline assignment: CDR1 SGHDT and CDR2 YYEEEE. CDR3 in amino acids: CASSLGMDRENQPQHF. For the CDR3, the DNA is TGTGCCAGCAGCTTGGGGATGGACAGGGAAAATCAGCCCCAGCATTTT.

CDR3 amino acids: CASSPGTGGIYEQYF. For the CDR3, the DNA is TGTGCCAGCTCACCCGGGACAGGGGGCATCTACGAGCAGTACTTC. The genes are TRBV18 and TRBJ2-7; TRBD1 matches at 12 bases. Germline-derived CDR1 and CDR2 are KGHSH and LQKENI. With V trimmed by 3 bases and J by 3 bases, 3 bases remained unmatched. The CDR3 contains 15 residues.

This rearrangement joins TRBV23-1 to TRBJ2-7; possible D gene TRBD2, 6 bases. TRBV23-1 is given ORF status, its function remaining uncertain. V was shortened by 3 bases and J by 4 bases, with 19 bases between the two germline ends. The CDR3 is 16 amino acids. CDR3 in DNA: TGCGCCAGCAGTCATACGGCGGGACCGATACGGTACGAGCAGTACTTC. Its protein is CASSHTAGPIRYEQYF.

The V gene is TRBV2, the J gene TRBJ1-2; D is unresolved. Looked up from germline, CDR1 is SNHLY and CDR2 is FYNNEI. Trimming shortened V by 6 bases and J by 0 bases, and 14 bases separated the two germline ends. The CDR3 covers 15 residues. The CDR3 spells CASRAQSQSNYGYTF. CDR3 DNA: TGTGCCAGCAGGGCCCAATCTCAATCTAACTATGGCTACACCTTC.

The chain joins TRBV7-3 to TRBJ2-7; 8 bases agree with TRBD1. From germline, CDR1 is SGHTA and CDR2 FQGTGA. V was pared by 5 bases and J by 4 bases, with 10 bases of the junction left unmatched. This CDR3 region has 15 residues. CDR3 sequence (DNA): TGTGCCAGCAGCCAGACCGCAGGGGGCCAGTACGAGCAGTACTTC. Residues: CASSQTAGGQYEQYF.

Remarks on this clone: A far larger clone is one base from this, pointing to a likely read error. The chain carries TRBV7-8 and TRBJ1-2; 7 nucleotides align to TRBD1. This CDR3 region has 14 residues. The germline V gene encodes CDR1 SGHVS and CDR2 FQNEAQ. The CDR3 bases are TGTGCCAGCAGCTTAACAGGGGCTAACTATTGCTACACCTTC. Protein sequence: CASSLTGANYCYTF.

The chain carries TRBV4-1 and TRBJ1-5; maybe TRBD1 (5 bases). Trimming removed 3 bases from V and 7 bases from J, with 16 bases in between. The CDR3 runs 15 residues. Germline V gene sequence: CDR1 MGHRA, CDR2 YSYEKL. The CDR3 loop is CASSQGLGPSQPQHF. In DNA, the CDR3 is TGCGCCAGCAGCCAGGGGCTCGGACCGTCACAGCCCCAGCATTTT.

V usage is TRBV29-1 and J usage is TRBJ1-2; D may be TRBD1 (5 bases). The CDR3 contains 12 residues. Trimming removed 2 bases at V and 2 bases at J, with 6 bases between. Germline CDR1 and CDR2: SQVTM and ANQGSEA. The CDR3 spells CSVERGNYGYTF. The CDR3 region has the DNA TGCAGCGTTGAAAGGGGAAACTATGGCTACACCTTC.

The chain recombines TRBV10-2 with TRBJ1-2; weak D call: TRBD1 (5 bases). Trimming removed 5 bases from V and 6 bases from J, with 13 bases in between. Germline V gives CDR1 WSHSY, CDR2 SAAADI. The CDR3 has 13 residues. The CDR3 DNA sequence: TGCGCCAGCAGTAACCCAGGGAGGCATGGCTACACCTTC. This sequence encodes CASSNPGRHGYTF.

As regards this clone: A far larger clone differs by one base, so this is likely a read error. The chain uses TRBV28 and TRBJ2-7; no firm D call. Deletions cut 8 bases from V and 6 bases from J, with 14 bases between. CDR1 is MDHEN, CDR2 SYDVKM, per germline. There are 12 residues in the CDR3. CDR3 DNA: TGTGCCAGCGGACGGCCTGACCTCGAGCAGTACTTC. It specifies CASGRPDLEQYF.

This clone was seen a handful of times. V gene TRBV5-6 combines with J gene TRBJ2-3; D is unresolved. The CDR3 contains 13 residues. The V gene's germline CDR1 is SGHDT and CDR2 YYEEEE. Trimming pared 4 bases from V and 9 bases from J, leaving 15 bases between. CDR3 sequence (DNA): TGTGCCAGCAGCCCCGGTGTTGGCTCCACGCAGTATTTT. Its protein product is CASSPGVGSTQYF. Together with reference TRBV5-6 and TRBJ2-3, the CDR3 gives the full variable domain: DAGVTQSPTHLIKTRGQQVTLRCSPKSGHDTVSWYQQALGQGPQFIFQYYEEEERQRGNFPDRFSGHQFPNYSSELNVNALLLGDSALYLCASSPGVGSTQYFGPGTRLTVL.

In the case of this clone: A far larger clone is one nucleotide away, so this likely arose from a read error. The chain recombines TRBV18 with TRBJ1-5; 9 bases fit TRBD1. Germline CDR1 and CDR2: KGHSH and LQKENI. This CDR3 is 14 amino acids long. The CDR3 DNA reads as TGTGCCAGCTTACCACAGGGGGCCGAGCAGCCCCAGCATTTT. This gives the protein CASLPQGAEQPQHF.

The rearrangement uses TRBV6-6 and TRBJ2-1, with 8 bases matching TRBD2. After removal of 1 base from V and 7 bases from J, the junction contained 9 bases not matched to a gene. Germline values: CDR1 MNHNY, CDR2 SVGAGI (reference sequence). The CDR3 contains 16 residues. The CDR3 DNA reads TGTGCCAGCAGTTACTTGGTGACTAGCGACCGAAATGAGCAGTTCTTC. This encodes CASSYLVTSDRNEQFF.

This clone was detected only once. With a far larger clone one base away, a read error is the likely cause. The chain uses TRBV4-2 and TRBJ2-3, with TRBD2 matching over 11 bases. CDR1 is LGHNA, CDR2 YNFKEQ, per germline. The CDR3 contains 16 residues. Unmatched junction bases numbered 9, after V lost 5 bases and J lost 5 bases. CDR3 sequence (DNA): TGTGCCAGCAGCGCCCGTCTAGCGGGAGGAGTAGATACGCAGTATTTT. It yields the protein CASSARLAGGVDTQYF.

The chain joins TRBV28 to TRBJ2-7; possibly TRBD1 for D (6 bases). V shed 6 bases and J shed 3 bases, with 21 bases lying between them. The length of the CDR3 is 16 residues. CDR1 is MDHEN, CDR2 SYDVKM, per germline. The CDR3 region has the DNA TGTGCCAGCAGGGCTACAGGGTCCTCGGTTCACTACGAGCAGTACTTC. Its protein is CASRATGSSVHYEQYF. The variable domain in full, with the rest retrieved from reference TRBV28 and TRBJ2-7, is DVKVTQSSRYLVKRTGEKVFLECVQDMDHENMFWYRQDPGLGLRLIYFSYDVKMKEKGDIPEGYSVSREKKERFSLILESASTNQTSMYLCASRATGSSVHYEQYFGPGTRLTVT.

The chain is built from TRBV9 and TRBJ2-5; D may be TRBD1 or TRBD2 (6 bases each). V was trimmed by 4 bases and J by 5 bases, leaving 21 bases between them. The CDR3 covers 16 residues. Germline loops: CDR1 SGDLS, CDR2 YYNGEE. CDR3 nucleotide sequence: TGTGCCAGCAGCCCCAGGGAAGACAGGAGGGTCGAGACCCAGTACTTC. It specifies CASSPREDRRVETQYF. The full variable domain, completed using reference TRBV9 and TRBJ2-5, is DSGVTQTPKHLITATGQRVTLRCSPRSGDLSVYWYQQSLDQGLQFLIQYYNGEERAKGNILERFSAQQFPDLHSELNLSSLELGDSALYFCASSPREDRRVETQYFGPGTRLLVL.

Comment on this clone: This likely traces to a read error, being one base from a far larger clone. This chain uses TRBV5-4 with TRBJ1-3, with 8 bases lining up with TRBD1. V lost 4 bases and J lost 2; bases outside the gene matches: 5. Germline V lookup: CDR1 SGHNT, CDR2 YYREEE (reference sequence). The CDR3 is made up of 15 amino acids. CDR3 amino acids: CASSSGQGTGNTIYF. DNA for the CDR3: TGTGCCAGCAGCAGCGGACAGGGAACTGGAAACACCATATATTTT.